In its sample, the clone carrying this T cell receptor beta chain was seen a few times. In assigning cohorts, the study relied on participant-reported clinical history. The data belong to a study of blood T cell repertoires in COVID-19. There are 12 residues in the CDR3. Germline assignment: CDR1 GTSNPN and CDR2 SVGIG (reference sequence). V lost 0 bases and J lost 4, with 6 bases in between. In the original analysis: Counts of nucleated cells, estimated from reference gene primer amplification, were obtained. The repertoire was sequenced with immunoSEQ multiplex PCR; TCRdb's copy has only in-frame clones and lacks some. Clone size and V and J calls were adopted from that table, with D and trimming inferred from the DNA. The top ten clones hold under 1.3% of a sample with about 350,000 clones, roughly 87% of them seen once.

The rearrangement links TRBV30 to TRBJ1-2; no reliable D call. Sequencing was carried out using PBMCs or T cells enriched from blood (not recorded which). The TCR originated in a woman between 25 and 40 years old who had recovered from COVID-19. The CDR3 coding sequence is TGTGCCTGGAGTGTCCAGGCCTATGGCTACACCTTC. The encoded protein is CAWSVQAYGYTF. The whole variable domain, filled in from reference TRBV30 and TRBJ1-2, reads SQTIHQWPATLVQPVGSPLSLECTVEGTSNPNLYWYRQAAGRGLQLLFYSVGIGQISSEVPQNLSASRPQDRQFILSSKKLLLSDSGFYLCAWSVQAYGYTFGSGTRLTVV.